Sequencing of this TCR beta chain was carried out in a study of cytomegalovirus exposure and HLA in healthy donors. This clone showed up just once. Its specificity is not known. The V end lost 4 bases, the J end lost 9 bases, and 11 bases lay between the germline ends. Germline values: CDR1 SGHRS, CDR2 YFSETQ. CDR3 length: 13 residues. Findings and limits, study-wide: A link between a missense DCLRE1C variant and TCR beta V- and J-gene trimming emerged from a later analysis.

The study ran its PCR with 60 Vbeta and 13 Jbeta primers. TCRdb's table, derived via immunoSEQ multiplex PCR, lists solely in-frame clones and lacks some. Found here are about 200,000 clones, approximately 79% of them singletons; the top ten hold about 1.5%. Source material: PBMCs. V is TRBV5-1 and J is TRBJ1-6; D not certain. The TCR was taken from a man aged 50 to 59 in good health and CMV-seronegative. The CDR3: CASSEGGSSPLHF. For the CDR3, the DNA is TGCGCCAGCAGCGAGGGAGGAAGTTCACCCCTCCACTTT.